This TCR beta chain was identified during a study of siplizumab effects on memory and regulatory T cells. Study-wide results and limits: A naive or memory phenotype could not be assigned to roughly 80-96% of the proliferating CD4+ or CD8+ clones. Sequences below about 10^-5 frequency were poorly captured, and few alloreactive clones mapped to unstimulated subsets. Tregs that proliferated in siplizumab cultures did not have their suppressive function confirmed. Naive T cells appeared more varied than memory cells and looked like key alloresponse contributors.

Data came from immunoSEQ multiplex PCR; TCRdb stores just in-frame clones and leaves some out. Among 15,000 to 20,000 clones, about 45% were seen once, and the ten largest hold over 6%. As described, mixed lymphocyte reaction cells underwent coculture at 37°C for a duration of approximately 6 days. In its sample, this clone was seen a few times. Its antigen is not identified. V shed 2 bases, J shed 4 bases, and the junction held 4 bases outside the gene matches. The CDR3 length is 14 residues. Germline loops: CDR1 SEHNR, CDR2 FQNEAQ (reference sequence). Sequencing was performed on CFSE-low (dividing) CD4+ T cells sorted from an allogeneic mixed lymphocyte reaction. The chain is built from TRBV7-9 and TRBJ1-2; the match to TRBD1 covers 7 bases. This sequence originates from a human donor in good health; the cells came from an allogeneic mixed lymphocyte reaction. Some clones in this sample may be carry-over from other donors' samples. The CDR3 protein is CASSLLGQTYGYTF. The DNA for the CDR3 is TGTGCCAGCAGCTTATTGGGACAGACCTATGGCTACACCTTC.